The clone carrying this TCR beta chain occurred many times. Antigen unknown. The data originate from a study of T-cell reconstitution after alpha-beta-depleted transplantation in children. Study findings and constraints: Fresh T-cell production supplied most of the T-cell counts and diversity seen one year after transplant. The high TCRbeta diversity at day 60 in some patients came from surviving recipient T cells and thymic progenitors. Reports say that about two months after transplant, the alpha-beta T cells came out of several hundred graft clones that had expanded.

V lost 0 bases to trimming and J lost 2 bases, with 7 bases between them. Germline V CDR1 and CDR2: LGHDT, YNNKEL (reference sequence). This CDR3 is built from 14 residues. Unique molecular identifiers featured in how the TCRbeta library was prepared. TCRdb re-analysed the PCR reads in MiXCR, keeping a single row per CDR3 protein. This sample has about 70,000 distinct CDR3 sequences; approximately 11% occur once, and the top ten carry about 13%. This receptor was taken from a boy younger than 18 with acute myeloid leukemia, due to receive a stem cell transplant. The chain has TRBV3-1 and TRBJ1-2; no reliable D call. This sample comprised PBMCs, obtained before TCRalphabeta/CD19-depleted stem cell transplant. The CDR3 bases are TGTGCCAGCAGCCAAGACGGAGGGAACTATGGCTACACCTTC. It encodes CASSQDGGNYGYTF.